This T cell receptor (beta chain) was retrieved from a study of blood T cell repertoires in COVID-19. As handled by the study authors: By means of reference gene primer amplification, nucleated cell counts were estimated. TCRdb's copy holds only in-frame clones and misses some; the assay was immunoSEQ multiplex PCR. V, J and clone size are taken as reported in that table, and D and trimming were inferred from the DNA itself. This sample has approximately 97,000 clones, with less than 90% found just once. CDR1 and CDR2 from the germline V gene are SGDLS and YYNGEE. V dropped 0 bases and J dropped 7; count of bases not matched to a gene: 4. This CDR3 has 14 residues.

Material for sequencing was peripheral blood. The receptor's source is an elderly woman with acute or convalescent COVID-19. The chain is built from TRBV9 and TRBJ2-1, with TRBD1 matching over 7 bases. The CDR3 region has the DNA TGTGCCAGCAGCGTAGTAGGGACAGCAAATGAGCAGTTCTTC. Protein sequence: CASSVVGTANEQFF.